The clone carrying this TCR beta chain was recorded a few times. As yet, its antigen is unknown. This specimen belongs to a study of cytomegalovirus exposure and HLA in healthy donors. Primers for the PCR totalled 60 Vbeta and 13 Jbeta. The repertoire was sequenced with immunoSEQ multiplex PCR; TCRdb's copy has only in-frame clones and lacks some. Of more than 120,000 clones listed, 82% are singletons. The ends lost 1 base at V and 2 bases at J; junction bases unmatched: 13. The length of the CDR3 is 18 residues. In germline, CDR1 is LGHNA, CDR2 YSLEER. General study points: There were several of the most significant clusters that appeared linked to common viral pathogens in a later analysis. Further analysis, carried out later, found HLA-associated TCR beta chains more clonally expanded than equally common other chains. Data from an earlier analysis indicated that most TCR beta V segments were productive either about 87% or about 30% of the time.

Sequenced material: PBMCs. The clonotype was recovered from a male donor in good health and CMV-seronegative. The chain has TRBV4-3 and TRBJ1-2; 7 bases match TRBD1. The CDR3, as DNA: TGCGCCAGCAGCCAAGGTCGTGTAAGGGACAGCGCGAACTATGGCTACACCTTC. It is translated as CASSQGRVRDSANYGYTF.